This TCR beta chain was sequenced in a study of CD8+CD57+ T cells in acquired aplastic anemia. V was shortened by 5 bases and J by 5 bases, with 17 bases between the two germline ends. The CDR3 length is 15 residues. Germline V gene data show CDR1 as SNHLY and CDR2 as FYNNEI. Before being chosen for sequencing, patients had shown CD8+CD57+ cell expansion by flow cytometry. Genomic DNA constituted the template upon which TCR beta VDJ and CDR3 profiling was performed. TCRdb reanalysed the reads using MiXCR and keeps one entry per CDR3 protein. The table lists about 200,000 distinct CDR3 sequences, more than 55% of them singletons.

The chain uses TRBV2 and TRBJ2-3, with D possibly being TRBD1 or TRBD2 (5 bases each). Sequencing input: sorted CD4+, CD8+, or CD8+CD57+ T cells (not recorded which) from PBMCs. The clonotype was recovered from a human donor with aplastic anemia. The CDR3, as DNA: TGTGCCAGCAGTTCCCCCGGGACCCCGGGAGATACGCAGTATTTT. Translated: CASSSPGTPGDTQYF.